This entry concerns a single TCR beta chain. This record comes from a study of blood T cell repertoires in COVID-19. For the study at large: The origin of the acute and convalescent COVID-19 samples was the United States, Italy and Spain. From T cells, B-cell-depleted T cells, or PBMCs came the material, which was cDNA or gDNA.

Authors' analysis steps: Estimation of nucleated cell counts was performed using reference gene primer amplification. Sequenced by immunoSEQ multiplex PCR; TCRdb stores in-frame clones only, minus some. V and J calls plus clone size are reproduced from that table; the DNA served to infer D and trimming. The sample lists 55,000 to 85,000 clones; 90% were seen once. The CDR3 has 16 amino acids. V was pared by 8 bases and J by 0 bases, with 9 bases of the junction left unmatched. In germline, CDR1 is ENHRY, CDR2 SYGVKD. V gene TRBV10-3 combines with J gene TRBJ2-2; 7 nucleotides line up with TRBD2. This receptor was obtained from a woman between 18 and 29 years old with acute or convalescent COVID-19. Sequencing input: peripheral blood. CDR3 protein: CAIGKNGLANTGELFF. Here the CDR3 DNA reads TGTGCCATCGGAAAAAACGGACTAGCGAACACCGGGGAGCTGTTTTTT.